This entry lists 17 T cell receptor beta chains sequenced from one sample in a study of OX40 agonist ivuxolimab in advanced cancers. Library generation was performed with the immunoSEQ multiplex PCR assay. Not all clones reach the TCRdb copy of this immuneACCESS table, which keeps in-frame sequences only. Checked studies attribute under half of the gap to unresolved V genes and leave the rest unexplained. A total of roughly 17,000 clones appear in this sample, approximately 77% of them only once. The ten top clones hold around 11% of the sample. The sample consisted of CD4+ or CD8+ T cells sorted from blood, taken in a trial of the OX40 agonist ivuxolimab. The origin of the receptors is an adult with an advanced solid tumor such as melanoma, head and neck, liver or kidney cancer.

This clone was observed a few times. Other DNA sequences in the sample encode the same CDR3. The J gene is TRBJ1-5, the V gene TRBV19, with 9 bases aligning to TRBD1. CDR3 size: 14 residues. CDR1 LNHDA and CDR2 SQIVND come from the germline V gene (reference sequence). V dropped 3 bases and J dropped 5; count of bases not matched to a gene: 2. CDR3 region: CASSIWTGDQPQHF. For the CDR3, the DNA is TGTGCCAGTAGTATCTGGACAGGGGATCAGCCCCAGCATTTT.

The V gene is TRBV11-1, the J gene TRBJ2-7; D perhaps matches TRBD1 (6 bases). The germline V and J ends were trimmed by 3 bases and 2 bases, with 11 bases remaining between them. CDR3 length equals 14 residues. Germline CDR1 SGHAT, CDR2 FQDESV (reference sequence). The CDR3: CASSFPGVTYEQYF. CDR3 coding DNA: TGTGCCAGCAGCTTCCCAGGGGTTACCTACGAGCAGTACTTC.

Only one count was recorded for this clone. The CDR3 DNA follows: TGCGCCAGCAGCTTGGGCTACCAAGAGACCCAGTACTTC. It yields the protein CASSLGYQETQYF. The chain joins TRBV5-1 to TRBJ2-5; D unclear. The V end lost 0 bases, the J end lost 0 bases, and 3 bases lay between the germline ends. CDR1 and CDR2 from the germline V gene are SGHRS and YFSETQ. This CDR3 comprises 13 residues. The full variable domain, with the rest looked up from reference TRBV5-1 and TRBJ2-5, is KAGVTQTPRYLIKTRGQQVTLSCSPISGHRSVSWYQQTPGQGLQFLFEYFSETQRNKGNFPGRFSGRQFSNSRSEMNVSTLELGDSALYLCASSLGYQETQYFGPGTRLLVL.

For this clone: Because the CDR3's place on the DNA is in doubt, the DNA is left out and the CDR3 is given as listed by TCRdb. The chain employs TRBV5-1 and TRBJ2-2; the table's D call, TRBD1, has no DNA check behind it. The CDR3 comprises 17 residues, both ends counted. Per germline, CDR1 SGHRS and CDR2 YFSETQ. The CDR3: CASSHPWGQGAVRGAVF.

The sample holds a few counts of this clone. J is TRBJ2-4 and V is TRBV5-8, with D unclear. The length of the CDR3 is 14 residues. The V end was cut by 2 bases, the J end by 6 bases, with 12 bases between. Germline CDR1 and CDR2: SGHTS and YDEGEE. The CDR3 DNA sequence: TGTGCCAGCAGCTTCGACTCCTGGGGAAACATTCAGTACTTC. Protein sequence: CASSFDSWGNIQYF.

This chain uses TRBV11-3 with TRBJ2-1; D not certain. V was clipped by 6 bases and J by 5 bases, with 17 bases between them. CDR1 is SGHNT and CDR2 is YENEEA in the germline V gene. The CDR3 has 15 residues. The chain's CDR3 is CASRPRLDGHNEQFF. Here the CDR3 DNA reads TGTGCCAGCAGACCACGGCTGGACGGCCACAATGAGCAGTTCTTC. Combining the CDR3 with reference TRBV11-3 and TRBJ2-1 gives the whole variable domain EAGVVQSPRYKIIEKKQPVAFWCNPISGHNTLYWYLQNLGQGPELLIRYENEEAVDDSQLPKDRFSAERLKGVDSTLKIQPAELGDSAVYLCASRPRLDGHNEQFFGPGTRLTVL.

This chain connects TRBV27 to TRBJ1-4; no firm D call. CDR1 is MNHEY, CDR2 SMNVEV, per germline (reference sequence). The ends were cut back, 5 bases at V and 5 bases at J, with 12 bases in the middle. The CDR3 spans 14 residues. The CDR3 region is CASSSRVPNEKLFF. The CDR3 DNA follows: TGTGCCAGCAGTAGCCGGGTCCCGAATGAAAAACTGTTTTTT.

J is TRBJ1-2 and V is TRBV7-9; TRBD1 might be the D (5 bases). From germline, CDR1 is SEHNR and CDR2 FQNEAQ (reference sequence). V was pared by 5 bases and J by 7 bases, with 11 bases between. This CDR3 contains 12 residues. CDR3: CASSAQGTGYTF. The CDR3 DNA reads TGTGCCAGCAGCGCCCAGGGAACTGGCTACACCTTC.

Comments on this clone: Germline is not matched at one junction end, which may reflect a read error. The J gene is TRBJ1-4, the V gene TRBV27; 8 nucleotides line up with TRBD1. The V gene's germline CDR1 is MNHEY and CDR2 SMNVEV (reference sequence). The CDR3 is made up of 15 amino acids. DNA for the CDR3: TGTGCCAGCACTCTAGCGCAGACAGGGGACCGAAAAACTGTTTTT. Residues: CASTLAQTGDRKTVF.

The CDR3 sequence is CASSAPRTGGFYNEQFF. The CDR3 DNA is TGTGCCAGCAGCGCCCCCCGGACAGGGGGCTTCTACAATGAGCAGTTCTTC. The chain recombines TRBV9 with TRBJ2-1; 11 bases are a match to TRBD1. The CDR3 sequence is 17 residues long. The trim removed 3 bases at V and 3 bases at J, leaving 8 bases unmatched. Germline assignment: CDR1 SGDLS and CDR2 YYNGEE. The full variable domain, rest sourced from reference TRBV9 and TRBJ2-1, is DSGVTQTPKHLITATGQRVTLRCSPRSGDLSVYWYQQSLDQGLQFLIQYYNGEERAKGNILERFSAQQFPDLHSELNLSSLELGDSALYFCASSAPRTGGFYNEQFFGPGTRLTVL.

V usage is TRBV6-5 and J usage is TRBJ1-5; a possible D gene is TRBD1 (6 bases). CDR3 size: 13 residues. Germline lookup yields CDR1 MNHEY and CDR2 SVGAGI. V lost 7 bases and J lost 6, with 13 bases in between. In DNA, the CDR3 is TGTGCCAGCAATCTCGGGGGCAGTCAGCCCCAGCATTTT. Translated: CASNLGGSQPQHF.

This chain links TRBV7-6 with TRBJ2-1; D not resolved. CDR1 is SGHVS and CDR2 is FNYEAQ in the germline V gene. Trimming stripped 3 bases from V and 2 bases from J, with 8 bases between. The CDR3 runs to 14 residues. CDR3 amino acids: CASSLGEAYNEQFF. CDR3 nucleotides: TGTGCCAGCAGCTTGGGCGAAGCCTACAATGAGCAGTTCTTC.

The sample holds one count of this clone. The V call is TRBV5-1, the J call TRBJ2-7; D ambiguous. V shed 0 bases and J shed 2 bases, with 6 bases lying between them. Per germline, CDR1 SGHRS and CDR2 YFSETQ. CDR3 length equals 13 residues. DNA for the CDR3: TGCGCCAGCAGCTTGGAAGACACCTACGAGCAGTACTTC. This gives the protein CASSLEDTYEQYF.

This rearrangement joins TRBV27 to TRBJ2-7; D may match TRBD1 or TRBD2 (5 bases each). V gave up 8 bases and J gave up 2 bases, with 10 bases separating them. Germline V gives CDR1 MNHEY, CDR2 SMNVEV (reference sequence). The CDR3 runs to 12 residues. Written as DNA, the CDR3 is TGTGCCAGCCGGGACCTCGCCTACGAGCAGTACTTC. Encoded protein: CASRDLAYEQYF.

CDR3 amino acids: CASSPGWYTEAFF. The DNA for the CDR3 is TGTGCCAGCAGCCCAGGGTGGTACACTGAAGCTTTCTTT. The rearrangement links TRBV27 to TRBJ1-1, with D perhaps matching TRBD1 (5 bases). Trimming pared 6 bases from V and 3 bases from J, leaving 11 bases between. Germline CDR1 reads MNHEY; CDR2 reads SMNVEV (reference sequence). The CDR3 is made up of 13 amino acids.

V and J are TRBV11-1 and TRBJ1-1; no clear D gene. Trimming removed 3 bases from V and 8 bases from J, with 10 bases in between. Germline values: CDR1 SGHAT, CDR2 FQDESV (reference sequence). The CDR3 covers 12 residues. The CDR3 is CASSFGPKEAFF. The CDR3 DNA sequence: TGTGCCAGCAGCTTCGGACCTAAAGAAGCTTTCTTT.

The chain recombines TRBV9 with TRBJ2-7, with a tentative D call TRBD1 (7 bases). V gave up 0 bases and J gave up 3 bases, with 10 bases separating them. This CDR3 has 14 residues. Looked up from germline, CDR1 is SGDLS and CDR2 is YYNGEE. For the CDR3, the DNA is TGTGCCAGCAGCGTAGACAGGGGAGGCTACGAGCAGTACTTC. Translation gives CASSVDRGGYEQYF.